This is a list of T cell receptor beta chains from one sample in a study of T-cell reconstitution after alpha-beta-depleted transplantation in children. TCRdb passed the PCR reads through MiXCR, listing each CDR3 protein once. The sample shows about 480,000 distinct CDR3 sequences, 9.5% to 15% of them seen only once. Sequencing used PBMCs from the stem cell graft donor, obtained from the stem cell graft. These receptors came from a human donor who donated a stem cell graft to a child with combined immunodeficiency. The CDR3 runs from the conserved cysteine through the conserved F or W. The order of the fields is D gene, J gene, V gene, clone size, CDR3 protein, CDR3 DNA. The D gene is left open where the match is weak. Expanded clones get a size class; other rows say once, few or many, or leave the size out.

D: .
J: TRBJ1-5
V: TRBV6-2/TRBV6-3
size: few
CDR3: CASSQGQIAQPQHF
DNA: TGTGCCAGCAGCCAAGGACAGATCGCTCAGCCCCAGCATTTT

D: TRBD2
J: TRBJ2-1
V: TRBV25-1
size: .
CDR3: CASSEILAGAYNEQFF
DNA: TGTGCCAGCAGTGAGATACTAGCGGGAGCTTATAATGAGCAGTTCTTC

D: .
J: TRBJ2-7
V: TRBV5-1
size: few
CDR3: CASSQGTQEQYF
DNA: TGCGCCAGCAGCCAAGGGACTCAAGAGCAGTACTTC

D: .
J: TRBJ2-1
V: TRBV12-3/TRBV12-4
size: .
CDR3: CASLNTHNEQFF
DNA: TGTGCCAGCCTAAACACCCACAATGAGCAGTTCTTC

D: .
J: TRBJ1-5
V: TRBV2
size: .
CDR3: CASSDGAVANQPQHF
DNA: TGTGCCAGCAGTGATGGGGCAGTAGCCAATCAGCCCCAGCATTTT

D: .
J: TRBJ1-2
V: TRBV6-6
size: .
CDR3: CASSIGLLWGYTF
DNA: TGTGCCAGCAGTATTGGGCTGCTCTGGGGCTACACCTTC

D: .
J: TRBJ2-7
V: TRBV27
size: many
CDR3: CASSPGIGYEQYF
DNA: TGTGCCAGCAGCCCAGGGATCGGTTACGAGCAGTACTTC

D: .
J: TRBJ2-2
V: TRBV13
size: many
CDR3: CASSPLQALGGELFF
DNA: TGTGCCAGCAGCCCCCTACAGGCATTGGGCGGGGAGCTGTTTTTT

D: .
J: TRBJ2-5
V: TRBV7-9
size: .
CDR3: CASTSASLETQYF
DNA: TGTGCCAGCACCTCGGCCAGTTTAGAGACCCAGTACTTC

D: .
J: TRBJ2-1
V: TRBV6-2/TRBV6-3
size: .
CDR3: CASIPDSYPYNEQFF
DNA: TGTGCCAGCATCCCCGACAGTTATCCATACAATGAGCAGTTCTTC

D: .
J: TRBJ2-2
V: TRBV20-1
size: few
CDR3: CSAGTSGELFF
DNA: TGCAGTGCGGGGACATCCGGGGAGCTGTTTTTT

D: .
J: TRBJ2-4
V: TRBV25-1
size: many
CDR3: CASSDPPPGEDIQYF
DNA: TGTGCCAGCAGTGATCCCCCTCCCGGGGAGGACATTCAGTACTTC

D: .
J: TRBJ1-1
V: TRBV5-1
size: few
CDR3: CASSFRIDTEAFF
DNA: TGCGCCAGCAGCTTCAGGATAGACACTGAAGCTTTCTTT

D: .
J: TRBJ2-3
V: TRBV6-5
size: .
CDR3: CASSYGGGGTDTQYF
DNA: TGTGCCAGCAGTTACGGGGGTGGGGGCACAGATACGCAGTATTTT

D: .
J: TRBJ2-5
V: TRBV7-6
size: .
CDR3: CASSLDTWDQETQYF
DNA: TGTGCCAGCAGCTTGGACACCTGGGACCAAGAGACCCAGTACTTC

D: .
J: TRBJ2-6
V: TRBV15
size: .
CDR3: CATSRDNSGANVLTF
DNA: TGTGCCACCAGCAGAGATAATTCTGGGGCCAACGTCCTGACTTTC

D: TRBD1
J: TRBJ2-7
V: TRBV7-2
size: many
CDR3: CASSLQQGHTYEQYF
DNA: TGTGCCAGCAGCTTACAACAGGGGCACACCTACGAGCAGTACTTC

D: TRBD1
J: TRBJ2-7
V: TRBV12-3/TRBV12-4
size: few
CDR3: CASGGGQGYWNEQYF
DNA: TGTGCCAGCGGAGGGGGACAGGGTTATTGGAACGAGCAGTACTTC

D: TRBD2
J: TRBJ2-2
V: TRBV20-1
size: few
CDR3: CRFPGTSGSNTGELFF
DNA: TGCAGATTCCCCGGGACTAGCGGTTCGAACACCGGGGAGCTGTTTTTT

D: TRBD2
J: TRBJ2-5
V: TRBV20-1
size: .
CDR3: CSARDFRLAGGPLQETQYF
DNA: TGCAGTGCTAGAGATTTCAGGCTAGCGGGGGGGCCACTCCAAGAGACCCAGTACTTC

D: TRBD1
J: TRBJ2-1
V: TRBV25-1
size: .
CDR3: CASSDGTGSNEQFF
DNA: TGTGCCAGCAGTGACGGGACAGGGTCCAATGAGCAGTTCTTC

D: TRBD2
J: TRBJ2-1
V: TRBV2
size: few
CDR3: CASSERLAGIYNEQFF
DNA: TGTGCCAGCAGTGAGCGACTAGCGGGGATCTACAATGAGCAGTTCTTC

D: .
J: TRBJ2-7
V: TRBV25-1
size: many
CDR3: CASSAGRNYEQYF
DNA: TGTGCCAGCAGCGCGGGACGGAACTACGAGCAGTACTTC

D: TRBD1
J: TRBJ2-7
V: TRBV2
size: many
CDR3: CASRKTGQDLSEQYF
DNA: TGTGCCAGCAGGAAAACGGGACAGGACCTATCCGAGCAGTACTTC

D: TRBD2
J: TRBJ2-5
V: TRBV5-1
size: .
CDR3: CASSLVTSDMVETQYF
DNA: TGCGCCAGCAGCTTGGTGACTAGCGACATGGTGGAGACCCAGTACTTC

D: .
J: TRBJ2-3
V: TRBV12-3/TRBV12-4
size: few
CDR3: CASSWTEMQYF
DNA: TGTGCCAGCAGTTGGACGGAAATGCAGTATTTT

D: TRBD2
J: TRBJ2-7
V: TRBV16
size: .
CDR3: CASTPSGSGSGYEQYF
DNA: TGTGCCAGCACCCCATCAGGGAGCGGGAGTGGTTACGAGCAGTACTTC

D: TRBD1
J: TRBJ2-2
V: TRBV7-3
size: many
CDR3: CASSLEGAFGELFF
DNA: TGTGCCAGCAGCTTAGAGGGGGCGTTCGGGGAGCTGTTTTTT

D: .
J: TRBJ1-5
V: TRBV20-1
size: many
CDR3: CSAGQKNQPQHF
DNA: TGCAGTGCCGGACAGAAGAATCAGCCCCAGCATTTT

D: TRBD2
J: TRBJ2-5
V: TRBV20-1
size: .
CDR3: CSASVAGAKETQYF
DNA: TGCAGTGCTAGTGTAGCGGGAGCCAAAGAGACCCAGTACTTC

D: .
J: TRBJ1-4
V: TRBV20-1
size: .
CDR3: CSARWGVREKLFF
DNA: TGCAGCGCGAGGTGGGGGGTCCGAGAAAAACTGTTTTTT

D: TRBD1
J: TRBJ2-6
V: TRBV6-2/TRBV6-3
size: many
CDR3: CASSYSRGQGVRAGANVLTF
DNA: TGTGCCAGCAGTTACTCGAGGGGACAGGGGGTCCGCGCTGGGGCCAACGTCCTGACTTTC

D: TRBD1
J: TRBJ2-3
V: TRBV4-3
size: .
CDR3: CASSQHRGYTDTQYF
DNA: TGCGCCAGCAGCCAACACAGGGGGTACACAGATACGCAGTATTTT